A selection of T cell receptor beta chains follows, all from one sample in a study of regulatory T cells in long-lasting Graves disease. TCRdb itself ran the multiplex PCR reads through MiXCR, one entry per CDR3 protein. There are 680,000 or so distinct CDR3 sequences in the sample; approximately 15% occur only once, and about 18% lies in the top ten. These data also featured in a second study, about T cells in Graves' hyperthyroidism and ophthalmopathy.

Sequenced material: peripheral blood mononuclear cells (PBMCs), taken at new diagnosis, from a patient treated with antithyroid drugs. Receptor source: a woman between 25 and 40 years old with Graves disease. Both conserved end residues are part of each CDR3. The D gene is left open where the match is weak. Clone size is stated in some rows and not others, as once, few, many or a class when expanded.

j_call	cdr3_length	v_call	clone_size	d_call	cdr3_nt	cdr3_aa
TRBJ2-1	16	TRBV7-8	many	-	TGTGCCAGCAGCTTAGTCGGCAGGGTCCCCTACAATGAGCAGTTCTTC	CASSLVGRVPYNEQFF
TRBJ1-5	16	TRBV24-1	many	-	TGTGCCACCGGGGAGGGTCCCGGGACCGCTAATCAGCCCCAGCATTTT	CATGEGPGTANQPQHF
TRBJ1-2	14	TRBV28	once	TRBD1	TGTGCCAGCAGTTTACGCCGGACAGGGCGAGGCTACACCTTC	CASSLRRTGRGYTF
TRBJ2-1	12	TRBV19	-	-	TGTGCCAGTAGTAGCAGGAAATCTGAGCAGTTCTTC	CASSSRKSEQFF
TRBJ2-1	18	TRBV2	-	-	TGTGCCGGCAGTGAAGAGTTAGGGTCAATAAGAGCTTACAATGAGCAGTTCTTC	CAGSEELGSIRAYNEQFF
TRBJ2-7	14	TRBV7-9	many	TRBD2	TGTGCCAGCAGCACAGGACTAGTTGCCTACGAGCAGTACTTC	CASSTGLVAYEQYF
TRBJ2-3	15	TRBV11-2	many	TRBD1	TGTGCCAGCAGCTTCGGTGGGACAGGGATGGATACGCAGTATTTT	CASSFGGTGMDTQYF
TRBJ1-4	13	TRBV2	many	-	TGTGCCAGCATAGGGCGGGGAGAGGAAAAACTGTTTTTT	CASIGRGEEKLFF
TRBJ1-2	15	TRBV10-3	-	-	TGTGCCATCAGTGAAACCGACGTCTCAAACCATGGCTACACCTTC	CAISETDVSNHGYTF
TRBJ1-4	12	TRBV7-9	many	-	TGTGCCAGCAGGGTATTAAATGAAAAACTGTTTTTT	CASRVLNEKLFF
TRBJ2-1	16	TRBV20-1	-	TRBD2	TGCAGTGCTAGTACACTAGCGGGAGGGCCTTTGGGTGAGCAGTTCTTC	CSASTLAGGPLGEQFF
TRBJ2-7	14	TRBV7-2	many	-	TGTGCCAGCGGCTCAGCGGAGAATAGGAACGAGCAGTACTTC	CASGSAENRNEQYF
TRBJ1-2	15	TRBV7-9	many	-	TGTGCCAGCAGCTTAGCCGGGGTCGGGAACTATGGCTACACCTTC	CASSLAGVGNYGYTF
TRBJ2-7	14	TRBV27	few	-	TGTGCCAGCAGTTTATTATACCCGGGCCGGGAGCAGTACTTC	CASSLLYPGREQYF
TRBJ1-3	15	TRBV19	-	-	TGTGCCAGTAGTAGGAACGAACTGAGGGGAAACACCATATATTTT	CASSRNELRGNTIYF
TRBJ2-7	15	TRBV27	few	-	TGTGCCAGCAGCGGGACAGCCGCGGGGTCGTACGAGCAGTACTTC	CASSGTAAGSYEQYF
TRBJ2-6	13	TRBV19	-	-	TGTGCCAGTAGTATGACTGGGGCCAACGTCCTGACTTTC	CASSMTGANVLTF
TRBJ2-1	16	TRBV28	-	TRBD2	TGTGCCAGCAGTTGGGAGGGTGTGGGTGTCTACAATGAGCAGTTCTTC	CASSWEGVGVYNEQFF